Following are 21 T cell receptor beta chains from one sample sequenced in a study of cytomegalovirus exposure and HLA in healthy donors. The primer mix had 60 Vbeta and 13 Jbeta primers. Clones were read by immunoSEQ multiplex PCR, and TCRdb kept only the in-frame ones, dropping some. The sample lists about 95,000 clones; around three quarters were seen once. The sequenced sample consisted of PBMCs. The receptors stem from a man aged 25-45 years in good health and CMV-seropositive.

The chain is built from TRBV18 and TRBJ2-2, with D perhaps TRBD2 (6 bases). Per the germline V gene, CDR1 is KGHSH and CDR2 is LQKENI. V lost 6 bases and J 1 base, leaving 9 bases between the germline ends. This CDR3 region has 14 residues. CDR3 sequence reads: CASSGGRNTGELFF. The CDR3 coding sequence is TGTGCCAGCTCGGGGGGACGGAACACCGGGGAGCTGTTTTTT.

This sequence joins TRBV2 and TRBJ1-1; 9 nucleotides line up with TRBD1. This CDR3 comprises 17 residues. Germline V CDR1 and CDR2: SNHLY, FYNNEI. V dropped 6 bases and J dropped 6; count of bases not matched to a gene: 17. The CDR3 DNA reads as TGTGCCAGCAGCGGCCTCCCCGGGACAGGGACCCCGCCTGAAGCTTTCTTT. Its translation is CASSGLPGTGTPPEAFF.

The J gene is TRBJ1-1, the V gene TRBV5-8; D is perhaps TRBD1 (5 bases). The germline V gene has CDR1 SGHTS and CDR2 YDEGEE. CDR3 length equals 14 residues. Trimming stripped 0 bases from V and 6 bases from J, with 12 bases between. CDR3 residues: CASSLGQIDSEAFF. The DNA for the CDR3 is TGTGCCAGCAGCTTGGGACAGATCGACTCTGAAGCTTTCTTT.

The chain combines TRBV6-4 with TRBJ1-2, with a tentative D call TRBD1 (5 bases). This CDR3 region has 15 residues. Deletions cut 3 bases from V and 1 base from J, with 12 bases between. Germline CDR1 MRHNA, CDR2 SNTAGT. The CDR3 DNA sequence: TGTGCCAGCAGTGAGAAGCCAGGGCATAACTATGGCTACACCTTC. It yields the protein CASSEKPGHNYGYTF.

This clone has a handful of counts. The chain recombines TRBV19 with TRBJ2-1, with a weak D call TRBD1 (5 bases). The CDR3 has 16 amino acids. The V and J ends lost 4 bases and 4 bases respectively, with 17 bases between them. Germline lookup yields CDR1 LNHDA and CDR2 SQIVND (reference sequence). CDR3 sequence: CASSTAGNPRYNEQFF. As DNA, the CDR3 is TGTGCCAGTAGTACTGCAGGGAACCCCCGATACAATGAGCAGTTCTTC.

The chain combines TRBV11-2 with TRBJ2-4; weak D call: TRBD2 (7 bases). Trimming removed 7 bases from V and 16 bases from J, with 20 bases in between. There are 12 residues in the CDR3. CDR1 and CDR2 from the germline V gene are SGHAT and FQNNGV. In DNA, the CDR3 is TGTGCCAGCACTCTGGAGGGGGAGGGCGTATACTTC. This sequence encodes CASTLEGEGVYF.

This clone has only a few counts. This rearrangement joins TRBV7-6 to TRBJ1-1; D is possibly TRBD1 (5 bases). This CDR3 spans 14 amino acids. CDR1 is SGHVS, CDR2 FNYEAQ, per germline. V was shortened by 5 bases and J by 3 bases, with 13 bases between the two germline ends. The CDR3 bases are TGTGCCAGCAGCCCAGGACGGGGGGACACTGAAGCTTTCTTT. Protein sequence: CASSPGRGDTEAFF. Variable domain in full (rest from reference TRBV7-6 and TRBJ1-1): GAGVSQSPRYKVTKRGQDVALRCDPISGHVSLYWYRQALGQGPEFLTYFNYEAQQDKSGLPNDRFSAERPEGSISTLTIQRTEQRDSAMYRCASSPGRGDTEAFFGQGTRLTVV.

The sample holds a few counts of this clone. The chain joins TRBV18 to TRBJ1-1; 7 bases are a match to TRBD1. V was clipped by 6 bases and J by 0 bases; unmatched bases: 10. Germline CDR1 is KGHSH and CDR2 is LQKENI. This CDR3 comprises 16 residues. CDR3 region: CASSTRQGPLNTEAFF. DNA of the CDR3: TGTGCCAGCTCGACCCGACAGGGCCCCTTGAACACTGAAGCTTTCTTT.

J is TRBJ2-2 and V is TRBV29-1; D perhaps matches TRBD2 (6 bases). Germline lookup yields CDR1 SQVTM and CDR2 ANQGSEA. Trimming pared 3 bases from V and 4 bases from J, leaving 15 bases between. CDR3 size: 15 residues. The chain's CDR3 is CSVEFRELCTGELFF. The CDR3 DNA reads as TGCAGCGTTGAGTTCCGGGAGCTGTGCACCGGGGAGCTGTTTTTT.

This chain uses TRBV4-3 with TRBJ1-1; maybe TRBD1 (6 bases). Germline lookup yields CDR1 LGHNA and CDR2 YSLEER. Trimming cost V 0 bases and J 10 bases, with 18 bases left between them. The CDR3 totals 15 residues. CDR3 nucleotide sequence: TGCGCCAGCAGCCAAGAGGTGGACAGCCAACTTCTAGCTTTCTTT. Translation gives CASSQEVDSQLLAFF.

The rearrangement joins TRBV5-6 to TRBJ2-2; D unresolved. The CDR3 totals 13 residues. V dropped 2 bases and J dropped 3 bases, with 5 bases sitting between them. Germline assignment: CDR1 SGHDT and CDR2 YYEEEE. CDR3 nucleotides: TGTGCCAGCAGCTTCTGGCACACCGGGGAGCTGTTTTTT. This translates into CASSFWHTGELFF.

The chain has TRBV6-5 and TRBJ1-6; unclear D gene. Germline-derived CDR1 and CDR2 are MNHEY and SVGAGI. Trimming left V 5 bases short and J 4 bases short, with 9 bases between. The CDR3 extends over 14 amino acids. DNA of the CDR3: TGTGCCAGCAGTCCCGGGAGATATAATTCACCCCTCCACTTT. Translating it yields CASSPGRYNSPLHF.

A few counts support this clone. This chain connects TRBV29-1 to TRBJ1-1, with 10 positions matching TRBD1. The CDR3 runs 13 residues. Germline CDR1 and CDR2: SQVTM and ANQGSEA. V lost 7 bases to trimming and J lost 8 bases; unmatched junction nucleotides: 10. The CDR3 protein is CSATDRGHLEAFF. CDR3 DNA: TGCAGCGCTACAGACAGGGGGCACTTGGAAGCTTTCTTT.

J is TRBJ2-1 and V is TRBV6-5; a possible D gene is TRBD2 (7 bases). Germline CDR1 reads MNHEY; CDR2 reads SVGAGI. With 0 bases removed from V and 8 bases from J, the gap between germline ends came to 11 bases. The CDR3 covers 14 residues. The CDR3 sequence is CASSYSGGQDEQFF. The DNA for the CDR3 is TGTGCCAGCAGTTACTCGGGGGGGCAGGATGAGCAGTTCTTC.

V gene TRBV6-5 combines with J gene TRBJ2-1; tentatively, D is TRBD1 (5 bases). Trimming took 0 bases from V and 4 from J, leaving 13 bases between them. This CDR3 comprises 16 residues. Germline loops: CDR1 MNHEY, CDR2 SVGAGI. CDR3 region: CASSYSPRVGYNEQFF. Here the CDR3 DNA reads TGTGCCAGCAGTTACTCCCCCAGGGTGGGGTACAATGAGCAGTTCTTC.

V gene TRBV18 combines with J gene TRBJ2-7; tentative D call: TRBD2 (5 bases). Trimming took off 0 bases at V and 3 bases at J, with 9 bases between the two ends. Germline CDR1 is KGHSH and CDR2 is LQKENI. The CDR3 consists of 14 residues. The CDR3 protein is CASSPPGEVYEQYV. The CDR3 DNA sequence: TGTGCCAGCTCACCACCCGGGGAAGTCTACGAGCAGTACGTC.

This clone was recorded only once. J is TRBJ2-3 and V is TRBV30, with unresolved D. Germline lookup yields CDR1 GTSNPN and CDR2 SVGIG (reference sequence). V lost 1 base, J lost 4 bases, and 6 bases lay in between. This CDR3 region has 12 residues. CDR3 DNA sequence: TGTGCCTGGAGTGCCATTGCAGATACGCAGTATTTT. Its translation: CAWSAIADTQYF.

The rearrangement links TRBV6-5 to TRBJ1-1; D may be TRBD1 (5 bases). There are 13 residues in the CDR3. Germline CDR1 reads MNHEY; CDR2 reads SVGAGI. V dropped 0 bases and J dropped 5 bases, with 7 bases sitting between them. In DNA, the CDR3 is TGTGCCAGCAGTTACTCGGGGGGGACTGAAGCTTTCTTT. Its protein is CASSYSGGTEAFF.

The chain combines TRBV4-1 with TRBJ1-1; possible D gene TRBD1, 6 bases. The CDR3 length is 14 residues. Germline CDR1 is MGHRA and CDR2 is YSYEKL. Trimming took 4 bases from V and 1 from J, leaving 10 bases between them. CDR3 residues: CASSPGGKNTEAFF. The DNA of the CDR3 is TGCGCCAGCAGCCCGGGGGGCAAGAACACTGAAGCTTTCTTT.

The chain combines TRBV10-3 with TRBJ1-1; D is ambiguous. The germline V gene has CDR1 ENHRY and CDR2 SYGVKD. V lost 6 bases to trimming and J lost 1 base, with 6 bases between them. The CDR3 is made up of 12 amino acids. The chain's CDR3 is CAIRDSNTEAFF. The CDR3 DNA follows: TGTGCCATCAGGGACTCGAACACTGAAGCTTTCTTT.

The chain has TRBV2 and TRBJ2-3; weak D call: TRBD1 (6 bases). CDR1 and CDR2 from the germline V gene are SNHLY and FYNNEI. V was clipped by 2 bases and J by 8 bases, with 17 bases between them. The CDR3 has 15 amino acids. The DNA for the CDR3 is TGTGCCAGCAGTGAAACCCCCAGGGGATCCGGTACGCAGTATTTT. This sequence encodes CASSETPRGSGTQYF.